The 8 T cell receptor beta chains below were found in one sample sequenced in a study of blood T cell repertoires in COVID-19. Generated by immunoSEQ multiplex PCR, the TCRdb table keeps only in-frame clones and is missing some. The table lists 72,000 or so clones, roughly 86% of them singletons. The sequenced sample was peripheral blood. The receptors originated from a man in his sixties with acute or convalescent COVID-19.

The genes are TRBV21-1 and TRBJ1-2; the listed D gene, TRBD1, was not tested against the DNA. TRBV21-1 constitutes a pseudogene. This CDR3 has 17 amino acids. CDR3 amino acids: CASSRSPYGTGYDGYTF. The DNA for the CDR3 is TGTGCCAGCAGCAGATCTCCCTACGGGACAGGGTATGATGGCTACACCTTC.

The chain carries TRBV7-9 and TRBJ2-6, with D possibly TRBD2 on 5 matching bases. CDR3 size: 17 residues. Germline CDR1 SEHNR, CDR2 FQNEAQ (reference sequence). V was clipped by 5 bases and J by 0 bases, with 14 bases between them. The CDR3: CASSLPRVSSGANVLTF. The CDR3, as DNA: TGTGCCAGCAGCCTCCCGCGGGTTAGCTCTGGGGCCAACGTCCTGACTTTC.

The chain is built from TRBV7-9 and TRBJ1-1, with D unclear. Germline V gene lookup returns CDR1 SEHNR and CDR2 FQNEAQ (reference sequence). V was trimmed by 1 base and J by 1 base, leaving 19 bases between them. The CDR3 length is 18 residues. The CDR3 coding sequence is TGTGCCAGCAGCTTAGATAGGCGGGCAGGCGCGAGGAACACTGAAGCTTTCTTT. Translating it yields CASSLDRRAGARNTEAFF. The full variable domain, its missing parts supplied by reference TRBV7-9 and TRBJ1-1, is DTGVSQNPRHKITKRGQNVTFRCDPISEHNRLYWYRQTLGQGPEFLTYFQNEAQLEKSRLLSDRFSAERPKGSFSTLEIQRTEQGDSAMYLCASSLDRRAGARNTEAFFGQGTRLTVV.

This clone was observed once. The rearrangement joins TRBV3-1 (or the pseudogene TRBV3-2) to TRBJ1-2, with D maybe TRBD1 (5 bases). Germline assignment: CDR1 LGHDT and CDR2 YNNKEL (reference sequence). V lost 0 bases and J 3 bases, leaving 11 bases between the germline ends. This CDR3 has 15 residues. CDR3 bases: TGTGCCAGCAGCCAAGATCCGTGGGGGGACTATGGCTACACCTTC. Its translation is CASSQDPWGDYGYTF.

The genes are TRBV10-3 and TRBJ2-7; TRBD1 might be the D (6 bases). Per the germline V gene, CDR1 is ENHRY and CDR2 is SYGVKD. V dropped 6 bases and J dropped 5 bases, with 29 bases sitting between them. CDR3 length: 18 residues. CDR3 sequence (DNA): TGTGCCATCAGCTTTTCCCGGGACACGGGGTTTAAGATCAACGAGCAGTACTTC. This gives the protein CAISFSRDTGFKINEQYF.

V is TRBV10-3 and J is TRBJ2-3; 9 nucleotides match TRBD2. This CDR3 is built from 13 residues. After removal of 10 bases from V and 5 bases from J, the junction contained 7 bases not matched to a gene. CDR1 and CDR2 from the germline V gene are ENHRY and SYGVKD. CDR3 in DNA: TGTGCCACGAGGACTAGCGATTTAGATACGCAGTATTTT. Translating it yields CATRTSDLDTQYF.

The V and J genes are TRBV19 and TRBJ2-2; possibly TRBD1 for D (5 bases). With 8 bases removed from V and 0 bases from J, the gap between germline ends came to 10 bases. The CDR3 length is 14 residues. Germline V gives CDR1 LNHDA, CDR2 SQIVND (reference sequence). The CDR3 nucleotides are TGTGCCAGTGCCCAGACAGCGAACACCGGGGAGCTGTTTTTT. Translation gives CASAQTANTGELFF.

This chain connects TRBV21-1 to TRBJ1-5; the table assigns TRBD1, which was not confirmed against the DNA. TRBV21-1 has pseudogene status. This CDR3 spans 15 amino acids. CDR3 in amino acids: CASSKQGQGDQPQHF. CDR3 DNA: TGTGCCAGCAGCAAACAGGGACAGGGGGATCAGCCCCAGCATTTT.